This record concerns one T cell receptor (beta chain) sequence. Sequencing targeted expressed TCRB transcripts, as all isolated RNA had been reverse transcribed. Profiled with immunoSEQ multiplex PCR; TCRdb holds only in-frame clones, not every one. The table includes under 250,000 clones, approximately 14% detected once. This entry is derived from a study of beta chain features in type 1 diabetes. The CDR3 loop spans 14 amino acids. The junction had 3 bases not matched to a gene; V was cut back by 2 bases and J by 3 bases. Looked up from germline, CDR1 is KGHSH and CDR2 is LQKENI. J is TRBJ2-7 and V is TRBV18; 8 bases align to TRBD1. The specimen was naive CD4+ T cells from blood. The TCR originated in a woman aged 40 to 49 in good health. The CDR3 loop is CASSPGTGNYEQYF. As DNA, the CDR3 is TGTGCCAGCTCACCAGGGACAGGTAACTACGAGCAGTACTTC.